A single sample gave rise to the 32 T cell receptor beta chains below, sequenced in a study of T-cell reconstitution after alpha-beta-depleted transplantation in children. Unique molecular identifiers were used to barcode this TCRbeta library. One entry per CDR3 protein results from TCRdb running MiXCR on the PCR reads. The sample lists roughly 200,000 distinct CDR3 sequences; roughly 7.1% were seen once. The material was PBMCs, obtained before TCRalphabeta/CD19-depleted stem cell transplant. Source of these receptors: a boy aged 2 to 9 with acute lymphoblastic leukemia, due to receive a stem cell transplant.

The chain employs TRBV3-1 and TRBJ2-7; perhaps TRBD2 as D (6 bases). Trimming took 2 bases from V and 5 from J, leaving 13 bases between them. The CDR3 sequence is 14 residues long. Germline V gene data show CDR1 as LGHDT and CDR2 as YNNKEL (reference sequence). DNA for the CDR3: TGTGCCAGCAGCCAACGTGGGACGGGGGACGAGCAGTACTTC. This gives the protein CASSQRGTGDEQYF.

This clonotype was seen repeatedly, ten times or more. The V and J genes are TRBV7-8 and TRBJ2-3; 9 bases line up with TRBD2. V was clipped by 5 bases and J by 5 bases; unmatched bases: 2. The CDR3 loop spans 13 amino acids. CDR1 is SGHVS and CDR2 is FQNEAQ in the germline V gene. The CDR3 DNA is TGTGCCAGCAGCGGAGCGGGAGGAGATACGCAGTATTTT. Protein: CASSGAGGDTQYF.

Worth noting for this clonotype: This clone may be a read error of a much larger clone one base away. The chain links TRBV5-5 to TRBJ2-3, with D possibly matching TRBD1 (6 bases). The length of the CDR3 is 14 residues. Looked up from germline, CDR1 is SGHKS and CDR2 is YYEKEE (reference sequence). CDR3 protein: CASRQGPVTDRQYF. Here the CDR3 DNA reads TGTGCCAGCAGGCAGGGGCCAGTAACGGATAGGCAGTATTTT.

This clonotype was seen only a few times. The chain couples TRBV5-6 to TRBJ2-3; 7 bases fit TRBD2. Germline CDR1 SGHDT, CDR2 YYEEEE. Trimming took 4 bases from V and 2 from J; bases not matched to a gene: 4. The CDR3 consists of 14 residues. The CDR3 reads CASSPERDTDTQYF. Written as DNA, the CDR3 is TGTGCCAGCAGCCCTGAGCGGGACACAGATACGCAGTATTTT.

CDR3 in amino acids: CASSQDLASGSFADTQYF. For the CDR3, the DNA is TGCGCCAGCAGCCAAGATCTCGCTAGCGGGAGTTTCGCAGATACGCAGTATTTT. This chain connects TRBV4-3 to TRBJ2-3, with TRBD2 matching over 10 bases. The CDR3 is 18 amino acids. Germline values: CDR1 LGHNA, CDR2 YSLEER. J gave up 4 bases and V 0 bases, and 10 bases lay outside the gene matches.

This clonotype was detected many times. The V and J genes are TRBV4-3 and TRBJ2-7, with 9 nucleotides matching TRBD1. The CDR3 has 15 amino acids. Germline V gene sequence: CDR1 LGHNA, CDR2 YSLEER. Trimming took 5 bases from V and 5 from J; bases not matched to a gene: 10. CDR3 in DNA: TGCGCCAGCAGCTATAGCCGGGACAGGGTCCACGAGCAGTACTTC. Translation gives CASSYSRDRVHEQYF.

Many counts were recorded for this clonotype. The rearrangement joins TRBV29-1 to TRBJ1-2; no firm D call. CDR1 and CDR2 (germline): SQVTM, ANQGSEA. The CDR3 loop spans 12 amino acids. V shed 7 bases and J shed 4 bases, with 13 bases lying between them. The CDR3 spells CSAGPSGYGYTF. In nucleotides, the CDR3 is TGCAGCGCAGGCCCCAGTGGCTATGGCTACACCTTC.

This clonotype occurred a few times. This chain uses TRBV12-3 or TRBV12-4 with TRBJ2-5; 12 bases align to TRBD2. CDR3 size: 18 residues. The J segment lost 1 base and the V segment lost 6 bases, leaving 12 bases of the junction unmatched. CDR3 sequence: CASRPTRGTSGSQETQYF. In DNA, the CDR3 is TGTGCCAGCAGGCCAACCAGGGGGACTAGCGGGTCCCAAGAGACCCAGTACTTC.

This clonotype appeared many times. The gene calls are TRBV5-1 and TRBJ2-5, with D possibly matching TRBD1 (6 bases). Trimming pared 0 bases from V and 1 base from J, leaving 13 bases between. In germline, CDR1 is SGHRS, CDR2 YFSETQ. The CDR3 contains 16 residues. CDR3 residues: CASSLAGEPIQETQYF. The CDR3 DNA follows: TGCGCCAGCAGCTTGGCAGGGGAGCCAATCCAAGAGACCCAGTACTTC.

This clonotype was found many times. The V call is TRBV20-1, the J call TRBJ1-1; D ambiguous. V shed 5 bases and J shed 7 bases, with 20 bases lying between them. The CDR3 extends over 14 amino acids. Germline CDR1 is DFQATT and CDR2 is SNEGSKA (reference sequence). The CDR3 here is CSAPTWTDTNEAFF. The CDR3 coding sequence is TGCAGTGCTCCTACTTGGACCGACACCAATGAAGCTTTCTTT.

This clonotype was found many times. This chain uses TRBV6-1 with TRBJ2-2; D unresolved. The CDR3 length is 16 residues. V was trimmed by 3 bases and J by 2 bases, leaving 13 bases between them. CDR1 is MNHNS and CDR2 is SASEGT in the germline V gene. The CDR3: CASSEASGPNTGELFF. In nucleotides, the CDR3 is TGTGCCAGCAGTGAGGCCTCCGGGCCCAACACCGGGGAGCTGTTTTTT.

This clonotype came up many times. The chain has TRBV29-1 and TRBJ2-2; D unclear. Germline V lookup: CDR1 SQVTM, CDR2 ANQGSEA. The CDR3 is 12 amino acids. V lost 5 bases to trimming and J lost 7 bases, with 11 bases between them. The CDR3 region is CSVFGRDGELFF. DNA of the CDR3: TGCAGCGTTTTTGGGCGCGACGGGGAGCTGTTTTTT.

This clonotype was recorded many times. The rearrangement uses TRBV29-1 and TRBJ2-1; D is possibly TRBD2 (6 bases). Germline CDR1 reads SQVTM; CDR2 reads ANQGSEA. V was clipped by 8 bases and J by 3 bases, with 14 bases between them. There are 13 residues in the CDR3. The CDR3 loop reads CSSGEIDYNEQFF. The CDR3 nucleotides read TGCAGCTCGGGAGAAATTGACTACAATGAGCAGTTCTTC.

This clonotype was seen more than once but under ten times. Written as DNA, the CDR3 is TGTGCCAGCACCAACAGGGGGTACTCCTACAATGAGCAGTTCTTC. Protein sequence: CASTNRGYSYNEQFF. The chain employs TRBV3-1 and TRBJ2-1; 8 positions agree with TRBD1. The CDR3 consists of 15 residues. From germline, CDR1 is LGHDT and CDR2 YNNKEL (reference sequence). The trim removed 7 bases at V and 0 bases at J, leaving 5 bases unmatched.

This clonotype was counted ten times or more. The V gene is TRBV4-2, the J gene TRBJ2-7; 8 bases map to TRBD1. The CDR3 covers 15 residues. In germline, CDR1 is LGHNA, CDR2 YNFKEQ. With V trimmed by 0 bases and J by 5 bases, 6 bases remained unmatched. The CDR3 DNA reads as TGTGCCAGCAGCCAAGAACGGACAGGGCGCCACGAGCAGTACTTC. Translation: CASSQERTGRHEQYF.

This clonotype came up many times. The DNA for the CDR3 is TGTGCCAGCAGCGAGGGACTAGCGGGGGAACGCACAGATACGCAGTATTTT. Protein product: CASSEGLAGERTDTQYF. The V call is TRBV9, the J call TRBJ2-3, with 14 positions matching TRBD2. Germline assignment: CDR1 SGDLS and CDR2 YYNGEE. Unmatched junction bases numbered 4, after V lost 3 bases and J lost 1 base. The CDR3 length is 17 residues.

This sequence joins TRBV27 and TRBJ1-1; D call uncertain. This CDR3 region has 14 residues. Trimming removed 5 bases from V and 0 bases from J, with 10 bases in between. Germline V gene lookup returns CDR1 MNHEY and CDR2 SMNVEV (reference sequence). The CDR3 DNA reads TGTGCCAGCAGTCCCAGGACCATGAACACTGAAGCTTTCTTT. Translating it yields CASSPRTMNTEAFF.

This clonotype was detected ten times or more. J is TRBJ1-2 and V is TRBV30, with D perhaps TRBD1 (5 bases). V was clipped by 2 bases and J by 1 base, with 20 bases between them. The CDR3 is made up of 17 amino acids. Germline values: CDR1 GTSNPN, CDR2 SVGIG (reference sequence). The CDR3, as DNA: TGTGCCTGGAGTCGGGACCTATCAGAAGAAATTAACTATGGCTACACCTTC. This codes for CAWSRDLSEEINYGYTF.

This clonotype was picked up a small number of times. The CDR3 DNA is TGTGCCAGCAGTCCCGCCTTTGGGACAAGTAACTATGGCTACACCTTC. Translating it yields CASSPAFGTSNYGYTF. This chain uses TRBV6-1 with TRBJ1-2, with D perhaps matching TRBD1 (6 bases). The germline V and J ends were trimmed by 5 bases and 1 base, with 17 bases remaining between them. This CDR3 has 16 residues. The germline V gene encodes CDR1 MNHNS and CDR2 SASEGT.

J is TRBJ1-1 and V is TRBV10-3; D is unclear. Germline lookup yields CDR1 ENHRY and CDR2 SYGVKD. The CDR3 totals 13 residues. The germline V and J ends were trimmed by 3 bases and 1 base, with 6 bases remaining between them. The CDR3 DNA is TGTGCCATCAGTGAAGCAGGGAACACTGAAGCTTTCTTT. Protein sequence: CAISEAGNTEAFF.

The CDR3 region has the DNA TGTGCCATCAGTGTAGCGGACCCGCTCTCCTACGAGCAGTACTTC. Amino acid sequence: CAISVADPLSYEQYF. The chain is built from TRBV10-3 and TRBJ2-7; a possible D gene is TRBD2 (6 bases). There are 15 residues in the CDR3. The ends were cut back, 4 bases at V and 0 bases at J, with 13 bases in the middle. Germline V gene lookup returns CDR1 ENHRY and CDR2 SYGVKD.

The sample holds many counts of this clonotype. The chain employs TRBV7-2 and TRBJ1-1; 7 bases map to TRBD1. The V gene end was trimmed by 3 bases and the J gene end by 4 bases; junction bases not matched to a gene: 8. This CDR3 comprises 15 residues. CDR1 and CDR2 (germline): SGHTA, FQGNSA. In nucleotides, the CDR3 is TGTGCCAGCAGCTTGGCAGGGGGAGGGAGCACTGAAGCTTTCTTT. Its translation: CASSLAGGGSTEAFF.

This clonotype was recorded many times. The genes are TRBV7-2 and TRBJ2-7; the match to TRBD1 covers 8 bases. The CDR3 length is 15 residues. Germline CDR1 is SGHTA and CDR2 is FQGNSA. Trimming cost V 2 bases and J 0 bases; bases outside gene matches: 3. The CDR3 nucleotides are TGTGCCAGCAGCTTACGACAGGGGATCTCCTACGAGCAGTACTTC. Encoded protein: CASSLRQGISYEQYF. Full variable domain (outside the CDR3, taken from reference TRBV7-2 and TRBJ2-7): GAGVSQSPSNKVTEKGKDVELRCDPISGHTALYWYRQSLGQGLEFLIYFQGNSAPDKSGLPSDRFSAERTGGSVSTLTIQRTQQEDSAVYLCASSLRQGISYEQYFGPGTRLTVT.

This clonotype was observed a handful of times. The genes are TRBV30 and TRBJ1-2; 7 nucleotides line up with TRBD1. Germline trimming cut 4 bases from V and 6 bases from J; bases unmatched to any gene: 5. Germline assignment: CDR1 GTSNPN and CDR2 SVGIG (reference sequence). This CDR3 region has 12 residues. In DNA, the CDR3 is TGTGCCTGGAACGGACAGGACGATGGCTACACCTTC. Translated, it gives CAWNGQDDGYTF.

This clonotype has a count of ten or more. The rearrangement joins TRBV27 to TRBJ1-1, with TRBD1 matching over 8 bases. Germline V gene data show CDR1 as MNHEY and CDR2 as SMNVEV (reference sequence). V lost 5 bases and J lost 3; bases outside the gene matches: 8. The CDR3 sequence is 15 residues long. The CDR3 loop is CASSPRGQVDTEAFF. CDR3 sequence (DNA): TGTGCCAGCAGTCCCAGGGGGCAGGTGGACACTGAAGCTTTCTTT.

CDR3 sequence (DNA): TGTGCCAGCAGCCCGGCACCCGGGGGGGCCTCCGATACGCAGTATTTT. It specifies CASSPAPGGASDTQYF. V usage is TRBV5-6 and J usage is TRBJ2-3, with TRBD2 matching 8 bases. CDR3 length: 16 amino acids. Losses at the gene ends were 4 bases for V and 6 bases for J; bases not matched to a gene: 13. The germline gives CDR1 SGHDT, CDR2 YYEEEE.

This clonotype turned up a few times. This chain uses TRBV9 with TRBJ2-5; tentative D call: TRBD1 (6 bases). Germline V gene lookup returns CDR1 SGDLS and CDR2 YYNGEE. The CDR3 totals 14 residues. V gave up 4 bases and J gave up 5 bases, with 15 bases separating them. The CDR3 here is CASSSTTGMETQYF. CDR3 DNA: TGTGCCAGCAGCTCAACAACAGGGATGGAGACCCAGTACTTC.

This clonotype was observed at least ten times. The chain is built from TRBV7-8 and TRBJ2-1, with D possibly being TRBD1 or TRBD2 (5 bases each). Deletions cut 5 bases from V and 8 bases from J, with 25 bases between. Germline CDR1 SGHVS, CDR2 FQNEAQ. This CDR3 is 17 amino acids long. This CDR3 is CASSPHLVFALGDEQFF. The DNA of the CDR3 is TGTGCCAGCAGCCCCCACCTAGTATTCGCCCTGGGGGATGAGCAGTTCTTC. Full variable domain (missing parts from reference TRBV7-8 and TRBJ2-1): GAGVSQSPRYKVAKRGQDVALRCDPISGHVSLFWYQQALGQGPEFLTYFQNEAQLDKSGLPSDRFFAERPEGSVSTLKIQRTQQEDSAVYLCASSPHLVFALGDEQFFGPGTRLTVL.

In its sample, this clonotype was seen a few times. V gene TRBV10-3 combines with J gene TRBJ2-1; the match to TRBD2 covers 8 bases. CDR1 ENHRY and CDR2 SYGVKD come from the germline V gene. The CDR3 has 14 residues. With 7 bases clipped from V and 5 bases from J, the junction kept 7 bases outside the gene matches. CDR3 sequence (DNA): TGTGCCATCAAAGGCACTAGCGGTGACAATGAGCAGTTCTTC. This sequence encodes CAIKGTSGDNEQFF.

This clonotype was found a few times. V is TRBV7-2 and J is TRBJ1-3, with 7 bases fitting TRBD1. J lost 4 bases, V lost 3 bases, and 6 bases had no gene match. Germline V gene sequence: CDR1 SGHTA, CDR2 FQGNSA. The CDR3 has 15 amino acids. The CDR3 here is CASSFAQGFGNTIYF. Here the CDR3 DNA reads TGTGCCAGCAGCTTTGCACAGGGGTTCGGAAACACCATATATTTT.

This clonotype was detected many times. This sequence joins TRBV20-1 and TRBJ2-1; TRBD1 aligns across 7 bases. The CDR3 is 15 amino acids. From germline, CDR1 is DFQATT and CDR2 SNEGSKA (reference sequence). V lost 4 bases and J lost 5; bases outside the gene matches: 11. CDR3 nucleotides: TGCAGTGCTAAGGGGGCCCCAGGGAAGAACAATGAGCAGTTCTTC. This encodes CSAKGAPGKNNEQFF.

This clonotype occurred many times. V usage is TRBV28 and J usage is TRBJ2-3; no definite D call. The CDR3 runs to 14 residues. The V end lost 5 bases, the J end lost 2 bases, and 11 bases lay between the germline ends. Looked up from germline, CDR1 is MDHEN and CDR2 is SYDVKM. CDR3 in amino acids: CASSLPVSTDTQYF. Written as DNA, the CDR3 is TGTGCCAGCAGTCTTCCCGTTTCCACAGATACGCAGTATTTT.